This T cell receptor (beta chain) was observed in a study of beta chain features in type 1 diabetes. Across the study: There were some 110 million sorted cells examined across all samples. Study results and limitations: Shorter templates might be favored by PCR, and equally so in patients and in controls. There was no resolution here of whether HLA type influences TCRB rearrangement.

With respect to this clone: Its specificity is not known.

Germline assignment: CDR1 LNHDA and CDR2 SQIVND (reference sequence). The CDR3 length is 15 residues. The V gene lost 4 bases and the J gene lost 4 bases, with 17 bases spanning the gap. Sorting of CD4+ naive, central memory, regulatory and stem cell-like memory cells was performed via CD45RO/CCR7/CD25/CD127/CD95/CD27. Expressed TCRB transcripts were sequenced, since all the RNA that had been isolated was reverse transcribed. Assay: immunoSEQ multiplex PCR; the TCRdb copy retains only in-frame clones and omits some. Here the sample spans some 160,000 clones, approximately 9.1% being singletons. Sequences were obtained from central memory CD4+ T cells from blood. The source of this sequence is a young woman in good health. The chain carries TRBV19 and TRBJ2-7, with D perhaps matching TRBD1 (6 bases). CDR3 DNA: TGTGCCAGTAGTACCTCAGGGGTTATGCGATACGAGCAGTACTTC. Its translation is CASSTSGVMRYEQYF.